These 27 T cell receptor beta chains share one sample of origin, sequenced in a study of blood T cell repertoires in COVID-19. Data came from immunoSEQ multiplex PCR; TCRdb stores just in-frame clones and leaves some out. The table lists 300,000 to 500,000 clones, more than 75% of them singletons. Material: PBMCs or T cells enriched from blood (not recorded which). The receptors were gathered from a woman in her twenties or thirties with acute COVID-19.

The V gene is TRBV4-1, the J gene TRBJ2-7; D is unresolved. The V end lost 0 bases, the J end lost 1 base, and 7 bases lay between the germline ends. Looked up from germline, CDR1 is MGHRA and CDR2 is YSYEKL. The CDR3 length is 14 residues. Written as DNA, the CDR3 is TGCGCCAGCAGCCAAGAGCACGGGTCCTACGAGCAGTACTTC. It translates to CASSQEHGSYEQYF.

This sequence joins TRBV13 and TRBJ2-6, with a possible D match to TRBD1 (6 bases). Germline V gives CDR1 PRHDT, CDR2 FYEKMQ (reference sequence). The CDR3 runs to 16 residues. The V end was cut by 5 bases, the J end by 2 bases, with 13 bases between. The CDR3 loop reads CASSGREGAGANVLTF. The CDR3 nucleotides read TGTGCCAGCAGCGGGCGAGAGGGGGCTGGGGCCAACGTCCTGACTTTC.

This chain uses TRBV19 with TRBJ1-2; D ambiguous. V gave up 6 bases and J gave up 3 bases, with 23 bases separating them. This CDR3 has 17 residues. Germline assignment: CDR1 LNHDA and CDR2 SQIVND (reference sequence). This CDR3 reads CASREIRTPPRHYGYTF. The CDR3, as DNA: TGTGCCAGTAGAGAAATTAGGACTCCCCCGCGTCACTATGGCTACACCTTC.

The chain employs TRBV24-1 and TRBJ2-2; 8 bases match TRBD1. There are 16 residues in the CDR3. The germline gives CDR1 KGHDR, CDR2 SFDVKD. The J segment lost 2 bases and the V segment lost 2 bases, leaving 3 bases of the junction unmatched. CDR3 amino acids: CATSDSGTGNTGELFF. The CDR3, as DNA: TGTGCCACCAGTGATTCCGGGACAGGTAACACCGGGGAGCTGTTTTTT.

The chain couples TRBV2 to TRBJ2-7; a possible D gene is TRBD1 (6 bases). The CDR3 consists of 15 residues. V dropped 3 bases and J dropped 0 bases, with 12 bases sitting between them. Germline V CDR1 and CDR2: SNHLY, FYNNEI. CDR3: CASSDIRDNSYEQYF. In DNA form, the CDR3 reads TGTGCCAGCAGTGACATTCGGGACAACTCCTACGAGCAGTACTTC.

The gene calls are TRBV10-3 and TRBJ2-3; TRBD2 matches at 7 bases. The CDR3 covers 15 residues. V was pared by 6 bases and J by 0 bases, with 6 bases of the junction left unmatched. CDR1 is ENHRY, CDR2 SYGVKD, per germline. The CDR3 region has the DNA TGTGCCATCAGATTGAAGCGGGGAAGCACAGATACGCAGTATTTT. It is translated as CAIRLKRGSTDTQYF.

The J gene is TRBJ1-2, the V gene TRBV4-3, with TRBD1 as a possible D gene (5 bases). Trimming left V 0 bases short and J 4 bases short, with 12 bases between. Germline CDR1 reads LGHNA; CDR2 reads YSLEER. This CDR3 is 15 amino acids long. The DNA for the CDR3 is TGCGCCAGCAGCCAAGAAGCGGGGGAAGGCTATGGCTACACCTTC. It yields the protein CASSQEAGEGYGYTF.

The rearrangement joins TRBV5-1 to TRBJ1-2, with D perhaps matching TRBD1 (6 bases). The CDR3 covers 16 residues. Germline V lookup: CDR1 SGHRS, CDR2 YFSETQ. V was pared by 0 bases and J by 8 bases, with 20 bases between. CDR3 nucleotide sequence: TGCGCCAGCAGCTTGGCCGGTTTAGGGACATCTGCCGGCTACACCTTC. It yields the protein CASSLAGLGTSAGYTF.

The rearrangement joins TRBV27 to TRBJ2-4; a weak D match, TRBD2 (7 bases). The germline V gene encodes CDR1 MNHEY and CDR2 SMNVEV (reference sequence). CDR3 length equals 18 residues. Between the trimmed V and J ends, which lost 5 bases and 0 bases, there was a span of 20 bases. CDR3 residues: CASSLRGGGGLAKNIQYF. The CDR3 DNA reads TGTGCCAGCAGTCTAAGGGGAGGGGGGGGACTAGCCAAAAACATTCAGTACTTC.

V is TRBV15 and J is TRBJ2-2; 7 bases agree with TRBD1. Germline loops: CDR1 LNHNV, CDR2 YYDKDF (reference sequence). J was trimmed by 1 base and V by 9 bases; bases with no gene match: 2. CDR3 length: 13 amino acids. The CDR3 DNA is TGTGCCACGAGGACAGGGAACACCGGGGAGCTGTTTTTT. Translation: CATRTGNTGELFF. Full variable domain (missing parts from reference TRBV15 and TRBJ2-2): DAMVIQNPRYQVTQFGKPVTLSCSQTLNHNVMYWYQQKSSQAPKLLFHYYDKDFNNEADTPDNFQSRRPNTSFCFLDIRSPGLGDTAMYLCATRTGNTGELFFGEGSRLTVL.

V gene TRBV29-1 combines with J gene TRBJ1-1; the D gene is possibly TRBD1 (5 bases). CDR3 length: 13 amino acids. Germline V gene sequence: CDR1 SQVTM, CDR2 ANQGSEA. V was cut by 6 bases and J by 6 bases, with 17 bases left in between. In DNA form, the CDR3 reads TGCAGCGTACCGACAGCCTCCCCATCTGAAGCTTTCTTT. Translation gives CSVPTASPSEAFF.

This sequence joins TRBV20-1 and TRBJ1-4; D is uncertain. The V gene's germline CDR1 is DFQATT and CDR2 SNEGSKA (reference sequence). This CDR3 has 14 amino acids. V shed 3 bases and J shed 7 bases, with 15 bases lying between them. CDR3 sequence (DNA): TGCAGTGCTAGTGGCGGATCCGGACTTGAAAAACTGTTTTTT. Translated: CSASGGSGLEKLFF.

In this sample, this clone turned up once. The J gene is TRBJ1-2, the V gene TRBV12-3 or TRBV12-4; TRBD1 matches at 12 bases. V trimming: 6 bases; J trimming: 7 bases; junction bases outside the gene matches: 3. The CDR3 has 13 amino acids. Written as DNA, the CDR3 is TGTGCCAGCAGGGGACAGGGGGCGCCTGGCTACACCTTC. This gives the protein CASRGQGAPGYTF.

V gene TRBV19 combines with J gene TRBJ1-2; 9 bases are a match to TRBD1. Germline loops: CDR1 LNHDA, CDR2 SQIVND (reference sequence). V gave up 1 base and J gave up 5 bases; unmatched junction bases: 11. The CDR3 totals 17 residues. This chain's CDR3 is CASSIVYSRDRAYGYTF. The CDR3 bases are TGTGCCAGTAGTATAGTCTACTCCCGGGACAGGGCGTATGGCTACACCTTC.

This clone was counted once. The rearrangement uses TRBV27 and TRBJ2-3; 13 nucleotides match TRBD2. Germline lookup yields CDR1 MNHEY and CDR2 SMNVEV (reference sequence). V was pared by 5 bases and J by 2 bases, with 10 bases of the junction left unmatched. The CDR3 runs to 18 residues. CDR3 region: CASSPTSGGAPFTDTQYF. CDR3 bases: TGTGCCAGCAGTCCTACTAGCGGGGGGGCCCCTTTCACAGATACGCAGTATTTT.

This chain connects TRBV18 to TRBJ1-1, with TRBD1 identical over 9 bases. V lost 6 bases, J lost 0 bases, and 11 bases stayed unmatched. CDR1 and CDR2 from the germline V gene are KGHSH and LQKENI. The length of the CDR3 is 17 residues. The CDR3 sequence: CASSQTPGQGVNTEAFF. The DNA for the CDR3 is TGTGCCAGCTCCCAAACTCCGGGACAGGGTGTGAACACTGAAGCTTTCTTT.

This chain links TRBV28 with TRBJ1-2, with D perhaps matching TRBD1 (5 bases). Germline-derived CDR1 and CDR2 are MDHEN and SYDVKM. This CDR3 has 13 residues. Trimming pared 8 bases from V and 6 bases from J, leaving 16 bases between. CDR3 protein: CASYETRQNGYTF. The DNA of the CDR3 is TGTGCCAGCTACGAGACTAGACAGAATGGCTACACCTTC.

The rearrangement links TRBV28 to TRBJ2-7; tentatively, D is TRBD1 (6 bases). Germline lookup yields CDR1 MDHEN and CDR2 SYDVKM. The CDR3 runs to 13 residues. V shed 5 bases and J shed 7 bases, with 15 bases lying between them. The chain's CDR3 is CASSTSGTSEQYF. DNA for the CDR3: TGTGCCAGCAGTACCTCCGGGACAAGTGAGCAGTACTTC.

A word on this clone: The identical CDR3 is also encoded by other nucleotide sequences in the sample. The CDR3 nucleotides read TGCGCCAGCAGCTTAGCAACGGGGGGCACCGGGGAGCTGTTTTTT. The encoded protein is CASSLATGGTGELFF. V gene TRBV5-1 combines with J gene TRBJ2-2; 7 bases line up with TRBD2. V was clipped by 2 bases and J by 4 bases; unmatched bases: 5. This CDR3 is built from 15 residues. CDR1 is SGHRS and CDR2 is YFSETQ in the germline V gene.

This chain connects TRBV6-5 to TRBJ2-7, with 7 bases that match TRBD1. The junction had 9 bases not matched to a gene; V was cut back by 7 bases and J by 3 bases. This CDR3 has 14 amino acids. CDR1 is MNHEY, CDR2 SVGAGI, per germline. Here the CDR3 reads CASTRGLQHYEQYF. The CDR3 region has the DNA TGTGCCAGCACGAGGGGGCTACAACACTACGAGCAGTACTTC.

This chain links TRBV23-1 with TRBJ1-3, with D possibly TRBD1 on 5 matching bases. TRBV23-1 is classed as an ORF, of uncertain function. CDR3 length equals 15 residues. Trimming pared 4 bases from V and 0 bases from J, leaving 10 bases between. The DNA for the CDR3 is TGCGCCAGCAGTCGGGGGGGAATCTCTGGAAACACCATATATTTT. Its protein is CASSRGGISGNTIYF.

This clone was detected only once. The gene calls are TRBV11-2 and TRBJ2-3, with D perhaps matching TRBD2 (5 bases). CDR3 size: 16 residues. Germline V gene data show CDR1 as SGHAT and CDR2 as FQNNGV. V gave up 0 bases and J gave up 1 base, with 11 bases separating them. This CDR3 reads CASSLDPQRRTDTQYF. The CDR3 DNA follows: TGTGCCAGCAGCTTAGATCCTCAGCGGCGCACAGATACGCAGTATTTT.

The rearrangement uses TRBV24-1 and TRBJ1-4; a weak D match, TRBD1 (5 bases). This CDR3 spans 15 amino acids. In germline, CDR1 is KGHDR, CDR2 SFDVKD. Trimming shortened V by 9 bases and J by 0 bases, and 13 bases separated the two germline ends. The CDR3 sequence: CATSVGGATNEKLFF. In DNA, the CDR3 is TGTGCCACCTCAGTCGGGGGAGCAACTAATGAAAAACTGTTTTTT.

V usage is TRBV5-6 and J usage is TRBJ1-1; D is unresolved. V lost 4 bases, J lost 5 bases, and 12 bases lay in between. CDR3 length equals 13 residues. CDR1 and CDR2 from the germline V gene are SGHDT and YYEEEE. CDR3 bases: TGTGCCAGCAGCCCCCGGTTGAGAACTGAAGCTTTCTTT. Its translation: CASSPRLRTEAFF. The whole variable domain, filled in from reference TRBV5-6 and TRBJ1-1, reads DAGVTQSPTHLIKTRGQQVTLRCSPKSGHDTVSWYQQALGQGPQFIFQYYEEEERQRGNFPDRFSGHQFPNYSSELNVNALLLGDSALYLCASSPRLRTEAFFGQGTRLTVV.

This clone was observed a single time. This chain links TRBV9 with TRBJ2-1; 12 positions agree with TRBD2. Germline V gives CDR1 SGDLS, CDR2 YYNGEE. With 4 bases clipped from V and 5 bases from J, the junction kept 7 bases outside the gene matches. There are 16 residues in the CDR3. Here the CDR3 reads CASSFQTSGGNNEQFF. For the CDR3, the DNA is TGTGCCAGCAGCTTCCAAACTAGCGGGGGGAACAATGAGCAGTTCTTC.

This clone was detected once. This chain joins TRBV12-2 and TRBJ2-5; the table's D gene call, TRBD2, was not cross checked with the DNA. TRBV12-2 is annotated as a pseudogene. This CDR3 spans 12 amino acids. For the CDR3, the DNA is TGTGCCATTGGGGCTAGCGAAGAGACCCAGTACTTC. Translation gives CAIGASEETQYF.

DNA for the CDR3: TGTGCCAGCAGCCAAGAGCAGGGGACGAAAAACATTCAGTACTTC. It codes for CASSQEQGTKNIQYF. This chain links TRBV3-1 (or the pseudogene TRBV3-2) with TRBJ2-4, with D possibly matching TRBD1 (6 bases). The CDR3 is 15 residues long. V was shortened by 0 bases and J by 4 bases, with 10 bases between the two germline ends. The V gene's germline CDR1 is LGHDT and CDR2 YNNKEL (reference sequence).